The 21 T cell receptor beta chains below all came from one sample that was sequenced in a study of breast tumors, draining lymph nodes, adjacent tissues. The lymph nodes were axillary draining lymph nodes from breast cancer patients. TCRdb re-called the multiplex PCR reads with MiXCR, one entry per CDR3 protein. This table holds about 140,000 distinct CDR3 sequences, approximately 29% found once. Input material: axillary lymph node tissue. The receptors were gathered from a female donor with breast cancer. Some clones in this sample may be carry-over from other donors' samples.

The gene calls are TRBV7-9 and TRBJ2-7; D is possibly TRBD1 or TRBD2 (6 bases each). Germline V lookup: CDR1 SEHNR, CDR2 FQNEAQ (reference sequence). With 0 bases removed from V and 7 bases from J, the gap between germline ends came to 16 bases. The CDR3 is 15 amino acids. CDR3 bases: TGTGCCAGCAGCTTAGCGGGGGGCTCCTACAATGAGCAGTACGTC. As protein: CASSLAGGSYNEQYV.

At least ten counts were recorded for this clonotype. The chain is built from TRBV19 and TRBJ1-6, with 8 bases lining up with TRBD1. The length of the CDR3 is 16 residues. Germline CDR1 LNHDA, CDR2 SQIVND (reference sequence). The ends lost 6 bases at V and 7 bases at J; junction bases unmatched: 11. The CDR3 is CASSETGGRTNSPLHF. CDR3 DNA: TGTGCCAGTAGCGAAACAGGGGGGCGAACAAATTCACCCCTCCACTTT.

This clonotype has at least ten counts. This chain connects TRBV19 to TRBJ1-5, with D perhaps matching TRBD1 (6 bases). This CDR3 spans 14 amino acids. V was cut by 11 bases and J by 2 bases, with 16 bases left in between. CDR1 and CDR2 (germline): LNHDA, SQIVND (reference sequence). This CDR3 reads CASRDIQGNQPQHF. The CDR3 nucleotides are TGTGCCTCCCGGGACATCCAGGGCAATCAGCCCCAGCATTTT. The complete variable domain, with remaining parts taken from reference TRBV19 and TRBJ1-5, reads DGGITQSPKYLFRKEGQNVTLSCEQNLNHDAMYWYRQDPGQGLRLIYYSQIVNDFQKGDIAEGYSVSREKKESFPLTVTSAQKNPTAFYLCASRDIQGNQPQHFGDGTRLSIL.

This chain links TRBV12-3 or TRBV12-4 with TRBJ1-5, with 8 nucleotides matching TRBD1. The CDR3 sequence is 14 residues long. Trimming cost V 6 bases and J 7 bases; bases outside gene matches: 8. The CDR3 DNA follows: TGTGCCAGCAGCAACTCACAGGGGGAGCAGCCCCAGCATTTT. Its protein product is CASSNSQGEQPQHF.

This clonotype was found many times. The genes are TRBV19 and TRBJ2-2; D is ambiguous. The CDR3 length is 18 residues. The germline V and J ends were trimmed by 5 bases and 6 bases, with 25 bases remaining between them. The germline CDR1 and CDR2 sequences are LNHDA and SQIVND (reference sequence). The CDR3 DNA is TGTGCCAGTAGTGCGGACCCCGGGTTAGGGTTAAGTCCCGGGGAGCTGTTTTTT. This sequence encodes CASSADPGLGLSPGELFF. The full variable domain, with the rest looked up from reference TRBV19 and TRBJ2-2, is DGGITQSPKYLFRKEGQNVTLSCEQNLNHDAMYWYRQDPGQGLRLIYYSQIVNDFQKGDIAEGYSVSREKKESFPLTVTSAQKNPTAFYLCASSADPGLGLSPGELFFGEGSRLTVL.

This clonotype was found many times. V gene TRBV14 combines with J gene TRBJ2-3; perhaps TRBD1 as D (5 bases). This CDR3 has 13 amino acids. The V end lost 3 bases, the J end lost 4 bases, and 8 bases lay between the germline ends. Germline values: CDR1 SGHDN, CDR2 FVKESK. The CDR3 sequence is CASSHLGADTQYF. CDR3 DNA sequence: TGTGCCAGCAGCCATTTAGGGGCAGATACGCAGTATTTT.

The chain is built from TRBV9 and TRBJ1-6; TRBD1 is a possible D gene (5 bases). CDR1 is SGDLS and CDR2 is YYNGEE in the germline V gene. V was shortened by 2 bases and J by 5 bases, with 8 bases between the two germline ends. CDR3 length: 14 amino acids. For the CDR3, the DNA is TGTGCCAGCAGCGTGGAAGGGGATAATTCACCCCTCCACTTT. As protein: CASSVEGDNSPLHF.

A few counts support this clonotype. The chain joins TRBV7-3 to TRBJ1-1; D not certain. The V and J ends lost 5 bases and 0 bases respectively, with 19 bases between them. The V gene's germline CDR1 is SGHTA and CDR2 FQGTGA. The length of the CDR3 is 17 residues. CDR3 loop: CASSPSPFVAMNTEAFF. DNA for the CDR3: TGTGCCAGCAGCCCCAGTCCTTTTGTGGCCATGAACACTGAAGCTTTCTTT.

The chain uses TRBV13 and TRBJ2-7, with 12 nucleotides matching TRBD2. Germline V gene lookup returns CDR1 PRHDT and CDR2 FYEKMQ (reference sequence). The length of the CDR3 is 14 residues. After removal of 3 bases from V and 3 bases from J, the junction contained 0 bases not matched to a gene. DNA of the CDR3: TGTGCCAGCAGCTTGACTAGCGGGAGCTACGAGCAGTACTTC. The encoded protein is CASSLTSGSYEQYF. Based on the CDR3 plus reference TRBV13 and TRBJ2-7, the full variable domain is AAGVIQSPRHLIKEKRETATLKCYPIPRHDTVYWYQQGPGQDPQFLISFYEKMQSDKGSIPDRFSAQQFSDYHSELNMSSLELGDSALYFCASSLTSGSYEQYFGPGTRLTVT.

This clonotype showed up many times. This chain links TRBV20-1 with TRBJ2-3, with TRBD1 matching over 7 bases. V shed 1 base, J shed 5 bases, and the junction held 6 bases outside the gene matches. CDR3 length equals 14 residues. Germline values: CDR1 DFQATT, CDR2 SNEGSKA (reference sequence). DNA of the CDR3: TGCAGTGCTAGAGGTAGACAGGGCGGAGATACGCAGTATTTT. Translated, it gives CSARGRQGGDTQYF.

As concerns this clonotype: A much more abundant neighbour one base away suggests this may be a read error. The rearrangement links TRBV3-1 to TRBJ1-4; D remains ambiguous. The CDR3 is made up of 13 amino acids. The V gene's germline CDR1 is LGHDT and CDR2 YNNKEL (reference sequence). The CDR3 protein is CASSQSNGEKLSF. The CDR3 bases are TGTGCCAGCAGCCAATCGAACGGCGAAAAACTGTCTTTT.

V gene TRBV11-2 combines with J gene TRBJ1-4; 9 bases align to TRBD1. V lost 4 bases and J lost 6; bases outside the gene matches: 12. CDR1 and CDR2 from the germline V gene are SGHAT and FQNNGV. The CDR3 consists of 17 residues. For the CDR3, the DNA is TGTGCCAGCAGCTCCCGGGACAGGGCTGGGGGGTATGAAAAACTGTTTTTT. Translation gives CASSSRDRAGGYEKLFF.

This clonotype was seen many times. The chain carries TRBV12-3 or TRBV12-4 and TRBJ2-6; 8 nucleotides agree with TRBD1. CDR3 length: 15 amino acids. The J segment lost 4 bases and the V segment lost 3 bases, leaving 2 bases of the junction unmatched. The CDR3 nucleotides read TGTGCCAGCAGTTTTCAGGGGGCCGGGGCCAACGTCCTGACTTTC. It translates to CASSFQGAGANVLTF.

This clonotype was seen repeatedly, ten times or more. CDR3 DNA: TGCGCCAGCAGCCGCCAGCCGGGGGCCTGGGAGACCCAGTACTTC. This encodes CASSRQPGAWETQYF. V is TRBV4-3 and J is TRBJ2-5; D might be TRBD1 or TRBD2, each matching 6 bases. V lost 4 bases to trimming and J lost 5 bases, with 17 bases between them. Looked up from germline, CDR1 is LGHNA and CDR2 is YSLEER. This CDR3 spans 15 amino acids.

This clonotype has just one count. The chain has TRBV7-8 and TRBJ2-7; D ambiguous. Per germline, CDR1 SGHVS and CDR2 FQNEAQ. CDR3 length equals 13 residues. Trimming took 1 base from V and 4 from J, leaving 8 bases between them. This CDR3 reads CASSLEEEYEQYF. The CDR3 region has the DNA TGTGCCAGCAGCTTAGAAGAGGAATACGAGCAGTACTTC.

This clonotype was picked up a small number of times. The chain carries TRBV7-9 and TRBJ1-1, with D possibly TRBD1 on 5 matching bases. CDR1 and CDR2 from the germline V gene are SEHNR and FQNEAQ (reference sequence). V dropped 1 base and J dropped 6 bases, with 15 bases sitting between them. The CDR3 runs 15 residues. The CDR3 bases are TGTGCCAGCAGCTTAGGCCAGGGTGGGGATGCTGAAGCTTTCTTT. Its protein is CASSLGQGGDAEAFF.

A few counts support this clonotype. The V and J genes are TRBV4-2 and TRBJ2-2; D not certain. The CDR3 has 16 amino acids. The germline V gene encodes CDR1 LGHNA and CDR2 YNFKEQ. The germline V and J ends were trimmed by 1 base and 7 bases, with 16 bases remaining between them. CDR3: CASSQGRTTMDGELFF. The CDR3 nucleotides are TGTGCCAGCAGCCAAGGGCGGACCACTATGGACGGGGAGCTGTTTTTT.

This clonotype showed up just a few times. V usage is TRBV6-6 and J usage is TRBJ2-3, with D possibly matching TRBD2 (5 bases). The length of the CDR3 is 14 residues. Per the germline V gene, CDR1 is MNHNY and CDR2 is SVGAGI (reference sequence). V was cut by 8 bases and J by 0 bases, with 12 bases left in between. As DNA, the CDR3 is TGTGCCAGCTGGCTCTCGGGGAGCACAGATACGCAGTATTTT. Protein: CASWLSGSTDTQYF.

This clonotype was observed at least ten times. The V gene is TRBV29-1, the J gene TRBJ1-2; D unresolved. The CDR3 consists of 12 residues. The V and J ends lost 4 bases and 0 bases respectively, with 6 bases between them. Per the germline V gene, CDR1 is SQVTM and CDR2 is ANQGSEA. CDR3 sequence: CSVVKPNYGYTF. Here the CDR3 DNA reads TGCAGCGTTGTGAAACCTAACTATGGCTACACCTTC.

Of note for this clonotype: A read error may explain this, as a much larger clone is one base away. The CDR3 does not end in the conserved phenylalanine or tryptophan, so this is likely a read error. No DNA is shown, since the ends of the CDR3 on it are uncertain; the CDR3 is the one TCRdb lists. This sequence joins TRBV9 and TRBJ2-5; the table assigns TRBD1, which was not confirmed against the DNA. Germline-derived CDR1 and CDR2 are SGDLS and YYNGEE. Ends included, the CDR3 has 14 residues. The CDR3 is CASSVEQGGETQSL.

The V call is TRBV24-1, the J call TRBJ2-5; TRBD2 aligns across 8 bases. Germline CDR1 is KGHDR and CDR2 is SFDVKD. Losses at the gene ends were 10 bases for V and 5 bases for J; bases not matched to a gene: 20. The CDR3 sequence is 17 residues long. The CDR3 bases are TGTGCCACATCGCTATCGGGGGGGCTCGGGGTCAATGAGACCCAGTACTTC. It codes for CATSLSGGLGVNETQYF.